This T cell receptor (beta chain) comes out of a study of shared T cell receptors in the human thymus. The germline CDR1 and CDR2 sequences are SGHRS and YFSETQ. The CDR3 sequence is 19 residues long. After removal of 7 bases from V and 4 bases from J, the junction contained 21 bases not matched to a gene. Some clones are missing from TCRdb's copy, which holds only in-frame ones; the method was immunoSEQ multiplex PCR. The sample has about 380,000 clones; 95% are singletons. The sequenced sample was thymocytes. The chain recombines TRBV5-1 with TRBJ2-7; 12 positions agree with TRBD2. This TCR was sampled from a human donor. CDR3 nucleotide sequence: TGCGCCAGCCCGGGACTAGCGGGCACTCTGATCAGGAAACCATACGAGCAGTACTTC. Its protein is CASPGLAGTLIRKPYEQYF.